This T cell receptor (beta chain) was sequenced for a study of cytomegalovirus exposure and HLA in healthy donors. About the research overall: T cells numbering about 179 million yielded some 100 million unique TCR beta sequences in an earlier analysis.

Germline CDR1 is MNHEY and CDR2 is SMNVEV (reference sequence). The CDR3 runs to 14 residues. Trimming removed 6 bases at V and 0 bases at J, with 9 bases between. In the PCR, 60 Vbeta and 13 Jbeta primers were used. The data were produced by immunoSEQ multiplex PCR, yet TCRdb's version contains in-frame clones alone and is incomplete. The sample contains around 130,000 clones, about 74% of which appear only once. This rearrangement joins TRBV27 to TRBJ1-3; the D is unclear. Source material: PBMCs. The sequence came from a man in his forties in good health and CMV-seropositive. CDR3 region: CASSRRASGNTIYF. The DNA for the CDR3 is TGTGCCAGCAGCCGGCGGGCCTCTGGAAACACCATATATTTT.